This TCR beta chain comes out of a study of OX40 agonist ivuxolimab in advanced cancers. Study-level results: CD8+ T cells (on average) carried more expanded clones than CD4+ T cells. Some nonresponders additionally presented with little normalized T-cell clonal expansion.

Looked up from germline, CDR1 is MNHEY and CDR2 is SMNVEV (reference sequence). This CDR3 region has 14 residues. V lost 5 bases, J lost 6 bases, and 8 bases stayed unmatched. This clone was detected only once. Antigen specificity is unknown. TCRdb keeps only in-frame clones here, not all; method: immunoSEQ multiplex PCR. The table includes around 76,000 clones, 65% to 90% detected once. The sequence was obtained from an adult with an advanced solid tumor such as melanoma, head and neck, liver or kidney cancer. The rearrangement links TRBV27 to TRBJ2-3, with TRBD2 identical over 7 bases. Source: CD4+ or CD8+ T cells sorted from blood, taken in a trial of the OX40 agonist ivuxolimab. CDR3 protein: CASSKPGLRDTQYF. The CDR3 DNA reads TGTGCCAGCAGTAAACCGGGACTACGGGATACGCAGTATTTT.